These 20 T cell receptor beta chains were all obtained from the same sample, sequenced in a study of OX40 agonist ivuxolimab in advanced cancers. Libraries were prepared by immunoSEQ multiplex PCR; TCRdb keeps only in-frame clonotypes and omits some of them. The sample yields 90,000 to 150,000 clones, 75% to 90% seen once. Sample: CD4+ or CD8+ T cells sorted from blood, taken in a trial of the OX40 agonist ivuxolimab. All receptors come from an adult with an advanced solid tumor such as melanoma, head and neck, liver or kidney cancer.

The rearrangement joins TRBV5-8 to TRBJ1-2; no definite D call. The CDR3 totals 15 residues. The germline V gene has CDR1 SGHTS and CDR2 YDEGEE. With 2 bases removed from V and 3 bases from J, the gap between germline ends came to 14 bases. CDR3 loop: CASSLQIGSYYGYTF. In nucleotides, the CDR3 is TGTGCCAGCAGCTTACAGATCGGGTCCTACTATGGCTACACCTTC.

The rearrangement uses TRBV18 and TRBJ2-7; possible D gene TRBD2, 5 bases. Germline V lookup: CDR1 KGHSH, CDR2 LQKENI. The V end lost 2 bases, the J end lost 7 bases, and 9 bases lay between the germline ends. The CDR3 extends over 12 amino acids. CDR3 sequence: CASSPGGPEQYF. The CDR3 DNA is TGTGCCAGCTCACCAGGCGGGCCTGAGCAGTACTTC. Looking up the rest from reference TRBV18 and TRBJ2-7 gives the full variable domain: NAGVMQNPRHLVRRRGQEARLRCSPMKGHSHVYWYRQLPEEGLKFMVYLQKENIIDESGMPKERFSAEFPKEGPSILRIQQVVRGDSAAYFCASSPGGPEQYFGPGTRLTVT.

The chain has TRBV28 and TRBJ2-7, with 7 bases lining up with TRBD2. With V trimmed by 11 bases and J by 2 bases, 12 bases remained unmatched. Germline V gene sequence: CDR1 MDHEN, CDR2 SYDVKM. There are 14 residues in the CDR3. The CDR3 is CAAAPGGFTYEQYF. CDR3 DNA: TGTGCCGCGGCCCCGGGGGGATTTACCTACGAGCAGTACTTC.

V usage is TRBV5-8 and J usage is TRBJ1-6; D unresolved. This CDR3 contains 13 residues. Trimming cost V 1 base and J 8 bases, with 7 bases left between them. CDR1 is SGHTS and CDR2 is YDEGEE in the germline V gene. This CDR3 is CASSLPDYSPLHF. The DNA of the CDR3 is TGTGCCAGCAGCTTGCCAGACTATTCACCCCTCCACTTT.

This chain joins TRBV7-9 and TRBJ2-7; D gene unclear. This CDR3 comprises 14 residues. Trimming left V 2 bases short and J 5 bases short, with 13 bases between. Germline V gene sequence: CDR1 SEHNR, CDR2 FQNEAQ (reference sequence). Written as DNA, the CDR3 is TGTGCCAGCAGCTTAAGTGGGTGGAAGGACGAGCAGTACTTC. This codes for CASSLSGWKDEQYF.

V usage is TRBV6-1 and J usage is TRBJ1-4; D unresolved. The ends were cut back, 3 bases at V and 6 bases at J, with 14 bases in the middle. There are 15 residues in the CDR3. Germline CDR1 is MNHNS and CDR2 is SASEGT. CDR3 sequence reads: CASSDTRDVDEKLFF. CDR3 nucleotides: TGTGCCAGCAGTGATACGAGGGATGTGGATGAAAAACTGTTTTTT.

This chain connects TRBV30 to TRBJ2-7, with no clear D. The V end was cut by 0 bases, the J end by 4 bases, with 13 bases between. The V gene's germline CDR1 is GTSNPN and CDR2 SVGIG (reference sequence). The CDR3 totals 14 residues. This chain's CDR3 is CAWSVGLGAYEQYF. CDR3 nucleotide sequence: TGTGCCTGGAGTGTCGGGCTAGGCGCTTACGAGCAGTACTTC. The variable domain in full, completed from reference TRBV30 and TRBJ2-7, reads SQTIHQWPATLVQPVGSPLSLECTVEGTSNPNLYWYRQAAGRGLQLLFYSVGIGQISSEVPQNLSASRPQDRQFILSSKKLLLSDSGFYLCAWSVGLGAYEQYFGPGTRLTVT.

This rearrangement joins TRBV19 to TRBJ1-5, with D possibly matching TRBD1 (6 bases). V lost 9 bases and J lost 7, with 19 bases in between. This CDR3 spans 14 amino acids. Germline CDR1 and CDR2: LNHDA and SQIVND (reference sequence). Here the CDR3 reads CASRIQGGSQPQHF. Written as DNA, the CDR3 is TGTGCCAGCAGGATACAGGGTGGGTCCCAGCCCCAGCATTTT.

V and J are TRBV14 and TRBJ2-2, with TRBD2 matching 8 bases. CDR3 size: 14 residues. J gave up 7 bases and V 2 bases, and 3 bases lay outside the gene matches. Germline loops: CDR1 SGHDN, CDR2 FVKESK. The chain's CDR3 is CASSQLLAGGELFF. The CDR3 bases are TGTGCCAGCAGCCAACTTCTAGCGGGCGGGGAGCTGTTTTTT. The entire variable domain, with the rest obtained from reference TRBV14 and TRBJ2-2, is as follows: EAGVTQFPSHSVIEKGQTVTLRCDPISGHDNLYWYRRVMGKEIKFLLHFVKESKQDESGMPNNRFLAERTGGTYSTLKVQPAELEDSGVYFCASSQLLAGGELFFGEGSRLTVL.

This CDR3 is CASSRDFRGHEQYF. The DNA for the CDR3 is TGTGCCAGCAGTCGGGACTTCCGAGGGCACGAGCAGTACTTC. The chain has TRBV6-1 and TRBJ2-7, with D maybe TRBD2 (6 bases). This CDR3 comprises 14 residues. V lost 5 bases to trimming and J lost 5 bases, with 16 bases between them. Germline-derived CDR1 and CDR2 are MNHNS and SASEGT.

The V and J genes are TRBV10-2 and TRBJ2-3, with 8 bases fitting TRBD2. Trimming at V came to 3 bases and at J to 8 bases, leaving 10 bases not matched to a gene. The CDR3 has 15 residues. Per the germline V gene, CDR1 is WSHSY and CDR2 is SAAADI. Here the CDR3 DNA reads TGCGCCAGCAGTGACAATAGCGGGGCTATGTTTACGCAGTATTTT. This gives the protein CASSDNSGAMFTQYF.

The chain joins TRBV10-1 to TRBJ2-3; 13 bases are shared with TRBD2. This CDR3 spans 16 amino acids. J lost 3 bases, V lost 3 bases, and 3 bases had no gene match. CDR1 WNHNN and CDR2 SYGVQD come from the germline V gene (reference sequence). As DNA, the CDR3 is TGCGCCAGCAGTGAACTAGCGGGGGGGCCGACAGATACGCAGTATTTT. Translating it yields CASSELAGGPTDTQYF.

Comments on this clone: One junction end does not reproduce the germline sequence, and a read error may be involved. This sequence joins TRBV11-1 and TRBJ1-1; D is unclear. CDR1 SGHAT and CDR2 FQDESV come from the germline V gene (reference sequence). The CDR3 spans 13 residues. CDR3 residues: CASSITGNTEAFF. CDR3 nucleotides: TGTGCCAGCAGCATCACTGGGAACACTGAGGCTTTCTTT.

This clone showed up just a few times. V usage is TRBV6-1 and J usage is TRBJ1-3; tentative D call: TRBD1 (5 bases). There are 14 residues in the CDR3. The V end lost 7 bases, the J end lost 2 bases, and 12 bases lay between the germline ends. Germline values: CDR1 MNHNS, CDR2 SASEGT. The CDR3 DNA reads TGTGCCAGCAATCCCCAGGGCGCTGGAAACACCATATATTTT. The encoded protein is CASNPQGAGNTIYF.

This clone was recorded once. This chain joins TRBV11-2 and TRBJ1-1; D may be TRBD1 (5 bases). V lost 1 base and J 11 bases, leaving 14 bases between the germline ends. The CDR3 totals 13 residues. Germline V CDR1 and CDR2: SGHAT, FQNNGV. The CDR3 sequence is CASSLAGARWAFF. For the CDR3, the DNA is TGTGCCAGCAGCTTAGCTGGGGCCCGGTGGGCTTTCTTT.

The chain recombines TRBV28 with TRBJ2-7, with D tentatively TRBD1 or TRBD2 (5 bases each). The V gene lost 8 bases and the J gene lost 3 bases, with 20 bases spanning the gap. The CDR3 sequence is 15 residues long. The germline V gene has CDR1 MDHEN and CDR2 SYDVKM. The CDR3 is CASPPSGTEVYEQYF. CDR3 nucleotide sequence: TGTGCCAGCCCCCCTTCAGGGACGGAAGTCTACGAGCAGTACTTC.

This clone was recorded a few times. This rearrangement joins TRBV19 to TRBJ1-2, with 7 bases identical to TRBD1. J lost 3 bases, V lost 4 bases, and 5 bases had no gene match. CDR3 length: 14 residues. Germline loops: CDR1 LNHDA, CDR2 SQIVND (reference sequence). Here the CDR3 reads CASSNRGRDYGYTF. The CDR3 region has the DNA TGTGCCAGTAGTAACAGGGGAAGAGACTATGGCTACACCTTC.

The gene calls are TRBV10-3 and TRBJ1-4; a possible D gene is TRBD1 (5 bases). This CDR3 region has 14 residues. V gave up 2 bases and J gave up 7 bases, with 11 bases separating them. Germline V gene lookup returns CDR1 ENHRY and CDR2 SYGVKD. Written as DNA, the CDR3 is TGTGCCATCAGTGAGATTACCGGGGGTGAAAAACTGTTTTTT. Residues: CAISEITGGEKLFF.

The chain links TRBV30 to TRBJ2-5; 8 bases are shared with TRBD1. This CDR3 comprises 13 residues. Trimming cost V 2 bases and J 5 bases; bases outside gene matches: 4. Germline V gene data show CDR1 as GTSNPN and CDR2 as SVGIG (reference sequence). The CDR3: CAWSRDRLETQYF. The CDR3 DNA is TGTGCCTGGAGTAGGGACAGGCTGGAGACCCAGTACTTC.

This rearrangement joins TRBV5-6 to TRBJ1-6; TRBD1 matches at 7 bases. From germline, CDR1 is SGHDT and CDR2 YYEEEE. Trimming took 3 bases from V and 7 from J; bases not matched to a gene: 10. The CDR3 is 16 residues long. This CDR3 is CASSSSNRGFNSPLHF. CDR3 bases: TGTGCCAGCAGCTCATCCAACAGGGGCTTCAATTCACCCCTCCACTTT.